This TCR beta chain was recorded in a study of blood T cell repertoires in COVID-19. In the study overall: COVID-19 samples collected from the United States, Italy and Spain covered acute and convalescent phases. Sources were T cells, B-cell-depleted T cells, or PBMCs; the material itself was cDNA or gDNA.

The CDR3 totals 15 residues. CDR1 is SGHNT, CDR2 YENEEA, per germline. V lost 3 bases to trimming and J lost 0 bases, with 8 bases between them. The assay was immunoSEQ multiplex PCR, and TCRdb's table has in-frame clones only and misses some. The sample has tens of thousands of clones, 85% to 90% seen once; the top ten hold more than 1%. Material: peripheral blood. The V and J genes are TRBV11-3 and TRBJ2-2; TRBD2 might be the D (5 bases). This sequence was found in a human donor in a cohort sampled during active COVID-19. The CDR3: CASSFGNANTGELFF. As DNA, the CDR3 is TGTGCCAGCAGCTTCGGGAACGCGAACACCGGGGAGCTGTTTTTT.